Below, 2 T cell receptor beta chains from the same sample are listed, as sequenced in a study of blood T cell repertoires in COVID-19. Repertoires were generated with immunoSEQ multiplex PCR, while TCRdb's copy carries only in-frame clones and drops some. The sample has approximately 350,000 clones, 70% to 90% seen once; the top ten hold 0.95% to 1.5%. The specimen sequenced was peripheral blood. These receptors all stem from a man aged 35-49 years with acute or convalescent COVID-19.

V and J are TRBV2 and TRBJ1-5; possibly TRBD1 for D (6 bases). CDR1 and CDR2 (germline): SNHLY, FYNNEI. Trimming stripped 5 bases from V and 5 bases from J, with 13 bases between. CDR3 size: 14 residues. CDR3 protein: CASSILGADQPQHF. The CDR3, as DNA: TGTGCCAGCAGTATCCTGGGGGCAGATCAGCCCCAGCATTTT. The full variable domain, in which reference TRBV2 and TRBJ1-5 provide the parts outside the CDR3, is EPEVTQTPSHQVTQMGQEVILRCVPISNHLYFYWYRQILGQKVEFLVSFYNNEISEKSEIFDDQFSVERPDGSNFTLKIRSTKLEDSAMYFCASSILGADQPQHFGDGTRLSIL.

V usage is TRBV5-8 and J usage is TRBJ2-5, with 7 bases identical to TRBD1. There are 14 residues in the CDR3. Looked up from germline, CDR1 is SGHTS and CDR2 is YDEGEE. V lost 1 base and J lost 5; bases outside the gene matches: 5. The CDR3 loop reads CASSLRTGTETQYF. CDR3 DNA: TGTGCCAGCAGCTTGAGGACAGGAACGGAGACCCAGTACTTC.